A single sample gave rise to the 29 T cell receptor beta chains below, sequenced in a study of T cell responses to AZD1222 COVID-19 vaccine. TCRdb's table, derived via immunoSEQ multiplex PCR, lists solely in-frame clones and lacks some. Found here are 130,000 to 150,000 clones, around 90% of them singletons; the top ten hold about 3%. The sample here was peripheral blood, taken on day 0 of MenACWY control vaccination. The origin of the receptors is an adult in good health.

The chain is built from TRBV9 and TRBJ2-5; TRBD2 aligns across 11 bases. Trimming took 3 bases from V and 1 from J; bases not matched to a gene: 2. The CDR3 consists of 15 residues. In germline, CDR1 is SGDLS, CDR2 YYNGEE. In nucleotides, the CDR3 is TGTGCCAGCAGCGGGGGACTAGCGGTCCAAGAGACCCAGTACTTC. As protein: CASSGGLAVQETQYF.

The V and J genes are TRBV7-9 and TRBJ1-2; 10 bases align to TRBD1. Germline values: CDR1 SEHNR, CDR2 FQNEAQ (reference sequence). This CDR3 has 14 amino acids. Germline trimming cut 5 bases from V and 6 bases from J; bases unmatched to any gene: 6. The CDR3 DNA reads TGTGCCAGCAGCAGGGGGACAGGGGAAGATGGCTACACCTTC. This codes for CASSRGTGEDGYTF.

The sample holds one count of this clone. This chain connects TRBV19 to TRBJ1-4; D perhaps matches TRBD1 (5 bases). Germline assignment: CDR1 LNHDA and CDR2 SQIVND (reference sequence). Trimming pared 4 bases from V and 9 bases from J, leaving 21 bases between. The CDR3 contains 16 residues. The CDR3 reads CASSSPRALNGKKLFF. The CDR3 DNA reads TGTGCCAGTAGTAGCCCCAGGGCTCTTAACGGGAAAAAACTGTTTTTT.

The chain links TRBV7-9 to TRBJ2-7; 12 bases line up with TRBD1. CDR1 and CDR2 from the germline V gene are SEHNR and FQNEAQ (reference sequence). With 5 bases clipped from V and 3 bases from J, the junction kept 11 bases outside the gene matches. There are 17 residues in the CDR3. Written as DNA, the CDR3 is TGTGCCAGCAGCCACGCGGGACAGGGGGCTATACACTACGAGCAGTACTTC. This sequence encodes CASSHAGQGAIHYEQYF.

The chain uses TRBV9 and TRBJ1-6, with D possibly matching TRBD1 (5 bases). Looked up from germline, CDR1 is SGDLS and CDR2 is YYNGEE. The germline V and J ends were trimmed by 4 bases and 7 bases, with 15 bases remaining between them. The CDR3 is 15 amino acids. The CDR3 nucleotides are TGTGCCAGCAGCCTCCTCGTGGGGCAGAATTCACCCCTCCACTTT. It is translated as CASSLLVGQNSPLHF.

The chain combines TRBV29-1 with TRBJ2-7; 10 nucleotides match TRBD1. This CDR3 is 14 amino acids long. Germline CDR1 reads SQVTM; CDR2 reads ANQGSEA. Trimming took 7 bases from V and 5 from J; bases not matched to a gene: 11. DNA for the CDR3: TGCAGCGCCCGAAGGGGGACAGGGGCTAACGAGCAGTACTTC. Its protein is CSARRGTGANEQYF.

The chain is built from TRBV18 and TRBJ1-2; D gene uncertain. The germline CDR1 and CDR2 sequences are KGHSH and LQKENI. The CDR3 contains 14 residues. The germline V and J ends were trimmed by 2 bases and 2 bases, with 9 bases remaining between them. The chain's CDR3 is CASSPNSQNYGYTF. The CDR3 DNA reads TGTGCCAGCTCACCAAACAGCCAAAACTATGGCTACACCTTC.

This clone was seen only once. The chain carries TRBV4-2 and TRBJ2-5; 10 bases are a match to TRBD1. Per the germline V gene, CDR1 is LGHNA and CDR2 is YNFKEQ. V gave up 4 bases and J gave up 3 bases; unmatched junction bases: 5. This CDR3 has 15 residues. Here the CDR3 reads CASSRTGTGEETQYF. The CDR3 bases are TGTGCCAGCAGCCGCACGGGGACAGGGGAAGAGACCCAGTACTTC.

This clone was picked up one time. J is TRBJ2-3 and V is TRBV5-1; TRBD1 might be the D (6 bases). Trimming took 1 base from V and 2 from J, leaving 17 bases between them. Germline loops: CDR1 SGHRS, CDR2 YFSETQ. The CDR3 is 17 residues long. CDR3 sequence: CASSLSPPGDLTDTQYF. DNA of the CDR3: TGCGCCAGCAGCTTGTCTCCGCCAGGGGACCTCACAGATACGCAGTATTTT.

This clone was found once. This chain joins TRBV7-9 and TRBJ1-4; D is possibly TRBD1 (6 bases). Germline CDR1 reads SEHNR; CDR2 reads FQNEAQ (reference sequence). This CDR3 has 15 amino acids. Trimming took off 5 bases at V and 8 bases at J, with 18 bases between the two ends. CDR3 sequence: CASSPGAGKEEKLFF. The CDR3 DNA follows: TGTGCCAGCAGCCCAGGGGCGGGGAAAGAAGAAAAACTGTTTTTT.

The J gene is TRBJ2-7, the V gene TRBV11-2, with D unresolved. V was clipped by 5 bases and J by 0 bases, with 11 bases between them. The germline CDR1 and CDR2 sequences are SGHAT and FQNNGV. CDR3 length equals 14 residues. The CDR3 reads CASSPLRNSYEQYF. The CDR3 DNA sequence: TGTGCCAGCAGCCCCCTGCGCAACTCCTACGAGCAGTACTTC.

The J gene is TRBJ2-7, the V gene TRBV29-1; the match to TRBD2 covers 10 bases. The CDR3 contains 14 residues. From germline, CDR1 is SQVTM and CDR2 ANQGSEA. V shed 4 bases, J shed 5 bases, and the junction held 8 bases outside the gene matches. CDR3 region: CSVGFQREGHEQYF. CDR3 in DNA: TGCAGCGTTGGATTCCAGCGGGAGGGCCACGAGCAGTACTTC.

As to this clone: Within the sample, other DNA sequences also encode this same CDR3. The rearrangement links TRBV28 to TRBJ2-3; possibly TRBD2 for D (6 bases). The ends were cut back, 2 bases at V and 3 bases at J, with 9 bases in the middle. The CDR3 has 14 amino acids. CDR1 MDHEN and CDR2 SYDVKM come from the germline V gene. The CDR3 bases are TGTGCCAGCAGTTTAGGGGGGATTACAGATACGCAGTATTTT. It specifies CASSLGGITDTQYF.

This chain links TRBV9 with TRBJ1-5; D call uncertain. Per the germline V gene, CDR1 is SGDLS and CDR2 is YYNGEE. The V and J ends lost 0 bases and 7 bases respectively, with 11 bases between them. This CDR3 comprises 14 residues. The CDR3 nucleotides are TGTGCCAGCAGCGTAGAAGGGATGGGGCAGCCCCAGCATTTT. It yields the protein CASSVEGMGQPQHF.

The rearrangement links TRBV18 to TRBJ1-1; a weak D match, TRBD1 (5 bases). Per germline, CDR1 KGHSH and CDR2 LQKENI. The CDR3 loop spans 14 amino acids. Trimming cost V 3 bases and J 4 bases, with 12 bases left between them. The DNA for the CDR3 is TGTGCCAGCTCACCCCCCGGGCAGGGCACTGAAGCTTTCTTT. It encodes CASSPPGQGTEAFF.

The chain carries TRBV10-3 and TRBJ2-3; D is tentatively TRBD1 or TRBD2 (5 bases each). Between the trimmed V and J ends, which lost 8 bases and 3 bases, there was a span of 9 bases. The length of the CDR3 is 12 residues. Germline V CDR1 and CDR2: ENHRY, SYGVKD. CDR3 coding DNA: TGTGCCATCCAAGAGGGGACAGATACGCAGTATTTT. It yields the protein CAIQEGTDTQYF.

This clone appeared once. The rearrangement joins TRBV7-8 to TRBJ1-6; no reliable D call. The CDR3 totals 17 residues. V lost 3 bases and J lost 3, with 15 bases in between. Germline loops: CDR1 SGHVS, CDR2 FQNEAQ. DNA of the CDR3: TGTGCCAGCAGCTTTATACCCCCTACCCGCTATAATTCACCCCTCCACTTT. Residues: CASSFIPPTRYNSPLHF.

This sequence joins TRBV5-1 and TRBJ2-3; 8 bases line up with TRBD1. The CDR3 is made up of 16 amino acids. Per germline, CDR1 SGHRS and CDR2 YFSETQ. J was trimmed by 2 bases and V by 4 bases; bases with no gene match: 9. The CDR3 spells CASSRPGQGATDTQYF. CDR3 nucleotides: TGCGCCAGCAGCCGCCCAGGGCAGGGGGCCACAGATACGCAGTATTTT.

The chain uses TRBV19 and TRBJ1-1; no definite D call. V was pared by 3 bases and J by 4 bases, with 9 bases between. CDR1 and CDR2 from the germline V gene are LNHDA and SQIVND (reference sequence). This CDR3 contains 13 residues. CDR3 in amino acids: CASSMERSTEAFF. DNA for the CDR3: TGTGCCAGTAGTATGGAAAGGTCCACTGAAGCTTTCTTT.

The chain uses TRBV5-6 and TRBJ1-2; D remains ambiguous. This CDR3 contains 11 residues. V was trimmed by 3 bases and J by 4 bases, leaving 4 bases between them. Germline CDR1 is SGHDT and CDR2 is YYEEEE. CDR3 protein: CASSSLYGYTF. Written as DNA, the CDR3 is TGTGCCAGCAGCTCCCTCTATGGCTACACCTTC. Looking up the rest from reference TRBV5-6 and TRBJ1-2 gives the full variable domain: DAGVTQSPTHLIKTRGQQVTLRCSPKSGHDTVSWYQQALGQGPQFIFQYYEEEERQRGNFPDRFSGHQFPNYSSELNVNALLLGDSALYLCASSSLYGYTFGSGTRLTVV.

V gene TRBV13 combines with J gene TRBJ1-1; maybe TRBD1 (5 bases). Deletions cut 5 bases from V and 2 bases from J, with 21 bases between. CDR1 PRHDT and CDR2 FYEKMQ come from the germline V gene (reference sequence). There are 17 residues in the CDR3. The CDR3: CASSMSPRGGINTEAFF. The CDR3 nucleotides read TGTGCCAGCAGCATGTCCCCCCGCGGGGGAATTAACACTGAAGCTTTCTTT.

The V call is TRBV4-1, the J call TRBJ2-1, with a possible D match to TRBD2 (5 bases). Trimming took 4 bases from V and 0 from J, leaving 13 bases between them. The germline gives CDR1 MGHRA, CDR2 YSYEKL. The length of the CDR3 is 16 residues. The CDR3 DNA reads as TGCGCCAGCAGCCCTGGTAGCGCTTACTCCTACAATGAGCAGTTCTTC. It is translated as CASSPGSAYSYNEQFF.

V is TRBV3-1 (or the pseudogene TRBV3-2) and J is TRBJ2-1; 10 bases agree with TRBD1. CDR3 length equals 17 residues. V dropped 1 base and J dropped 4; count of bases not matched to a gene: 7. The germline gives CDR1 LGHDT, CDR2 YNNKEL (reference sequence). CDR3 protein: CASSQALKDRGYNEQFF. The CDR3 nucleotides read TGTGCCAGCAGCCAAGCGTTAAAGGACAGGGGGTACAATGAGCAGTTCTTC.

This clone was detected once. The chain employs TRBV5-1 and TRBJ1-2; D remains ambiguous. The CDR3 totals 13 residues. Between the trimmed V and J ends, which lost 0 bases and 7 bases, there was a span of 10 bases. Germline V gene lookup returns CDR1 SGHRS and CDR2 YFSETQ. In nucleotides, the CDR3 is TGCGCCAGCAGCTTGGTTACTACGCGTGGCTACACCTTC. Translation gives CASSLVTTRGYTF.

J is TRBJ1-5 and V is TRBV10-3, with 8 bases fitting TRBD1. Germline lookup yields CDR1 ENHRY and CDR2 SYGVKD. V lost 8 bases and J lost 6; bases outside the gene matches: 6. CDR3 size: 13 residues. The CDR3 coding sequence is TGTGCCATCCAGCAGGGGGCTGGTCAGCCCCAGCATTTT. Protein product: CAIQQGAGQPQHF.

The rearrangement links TRBV14 to TRBJ1-6; tentatively, D is TRBD1 (5 bases). Germline V gives CDR1 SGHDN, CDR2 FVKESK. Trimming shortened V by 6 bases and J by 7 bases, and 10 bases separated the two germline ends. The CDR3 is made up of 13 amino acids. The CDR3 nucleotides are TGTGCCAGCAGGGATTGGGGGAATTCACCCCTCCACTTT. It translates to CASRDWGNSPLHF.

The V call is TRBV5-4, the J call TRBJ2-7, with 9 bases lining up with TRBD2. Per the germline V gene, CDR1 is SGHNT and CDR2 is YYREEE (reference sequence). This CDR3 region has 14 residues. Trimming cost V 6 bases and J 3 bases; bases outside gene matches: 7. CDR3 in amino acids: CASKVAGDLYEQYF. CDR3 DNA: TGTGCCAGCAAGGTAGCGGGAGATCTCTACGAGCAGTACTTC. The full variable domain, rest sourced from reference TRBV5-4 and TRBJ2-7, is ETGVTQSPTHLIKTRGQQVTLRCSSQSGHNTVSWYQQALGQGPQFIFQYYREEENGRGNFPPRFSGLQFPNYSSELNVNALELDDSALYLCASKVAGDLYEQYFGPGTRLTVT.

The chain combines TRBV2 with TRBJ2-5, with TRBD1 as a possible D gene (5 bases). The germline CDR1 and CDR2 sequences are SNHLY and FYNNEI. Trimming left V 6 bases short and J 0 bases short, with 11 bases between. The CDR3 loop spans 14 amino acids. CDR3 region: CASRRGLYQETQYF. The CDR3 bases are TGTGCCAGCAGAAGGGGTCTGTACCAAGAGACCCAGTACTTC.

V gene TRBV9 combines with J gene TRBJ2-7; no clear D. The CDR3 length is 13 residues. The V end lost 0 bases, the J end lost 0 bases, and 4 bases lay between the germline ends. Germline V gene sequence: CDR1 SGDLS, CDR2 YYNGEE. This CDR3 is CASSVGNSYEQYF. The CDR3 bases are TGTGCCAGCAGCGTAGGCAACTCCTACGAGCAGTACTTC.